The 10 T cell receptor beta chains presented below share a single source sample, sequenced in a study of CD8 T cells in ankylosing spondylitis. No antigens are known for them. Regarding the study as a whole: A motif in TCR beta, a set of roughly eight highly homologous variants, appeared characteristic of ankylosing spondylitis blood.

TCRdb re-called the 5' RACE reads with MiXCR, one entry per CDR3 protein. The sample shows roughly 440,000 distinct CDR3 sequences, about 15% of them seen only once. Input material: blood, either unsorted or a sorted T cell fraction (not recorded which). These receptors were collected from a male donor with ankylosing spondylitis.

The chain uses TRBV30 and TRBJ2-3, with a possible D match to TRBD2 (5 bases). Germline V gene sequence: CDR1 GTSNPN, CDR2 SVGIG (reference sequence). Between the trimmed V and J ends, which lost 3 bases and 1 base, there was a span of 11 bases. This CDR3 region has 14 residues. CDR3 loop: CAWRQTGGTDTQYF. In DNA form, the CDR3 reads TGTGCCTGGAGGCAGACCGGGGGCACAGATACGCAGTATTTT.

The CDR3 reads CASSRPSRGRDEQFF. The CDR3 coding sequence is TGTGCCAGCAGTCGACCTAGCCGTGGAAGGGATGAGCAGTTCTTC. The genes are TRBV28 and TRBJ2-1; TRBD2 is a possible D gene (5 bases). Trimming cost V 5 bases and J 8 bases, with 19 bases left between them. This CDR3 is 15 amino acids long. The germline CDR1 and CDR2 sequences are MDHEN and SYDVKM.

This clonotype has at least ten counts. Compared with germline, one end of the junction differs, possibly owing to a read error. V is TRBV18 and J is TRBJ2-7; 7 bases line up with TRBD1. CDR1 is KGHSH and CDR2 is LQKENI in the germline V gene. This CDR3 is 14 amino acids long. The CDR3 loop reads CASSPPGQSYEQYF. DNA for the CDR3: TGCGCCAGCAGCCCTCCGGGACAGAGCTACGAGCAGTACTTC.

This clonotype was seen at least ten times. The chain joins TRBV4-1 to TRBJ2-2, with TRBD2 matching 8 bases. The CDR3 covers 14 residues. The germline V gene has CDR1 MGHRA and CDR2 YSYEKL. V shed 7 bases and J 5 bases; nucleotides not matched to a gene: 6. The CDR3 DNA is TGCGCCAGCAAGGAGCGGGAGATAACCGGGGAGCTGTTTTTT. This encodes CASKEREITGELFF.

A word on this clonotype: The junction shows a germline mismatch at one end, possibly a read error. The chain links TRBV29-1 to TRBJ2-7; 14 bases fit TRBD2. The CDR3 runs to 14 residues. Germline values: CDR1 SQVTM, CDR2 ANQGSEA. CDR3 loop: CSARTSGGTYQQYF. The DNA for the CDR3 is TGCAGCGCCAGGACTAGCGGGGGGACCTACCAGCAGTACTTC.

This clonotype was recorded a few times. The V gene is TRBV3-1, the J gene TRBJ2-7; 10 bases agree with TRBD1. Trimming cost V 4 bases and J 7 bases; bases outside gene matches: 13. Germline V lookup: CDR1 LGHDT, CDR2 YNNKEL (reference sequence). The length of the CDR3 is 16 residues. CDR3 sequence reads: CASSLSRGQGYGEQYF. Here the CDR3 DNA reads TGTGCCAGCAGCCTCTCAAGGGGACAGGGGTATGGAGAGCAGTACTTC.

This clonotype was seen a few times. DNA for the CDR3: TGTGCCAGCAGTAACCTCGGGACTAGCGGGAGGATGAATGAGCAGTTCTTC. Encoded protein: CASSNLGTSGRMNEQFF. The chain couples TRBV6-2 or TRBV6-3 to TRBJ2-1, with 15 bases fitting TRBD2. Germline CDR1 and CDR2: MNHEY and SVGEGT. The trim removed 5 bases at V and 7 bases at J, leaving 9 bases unmatched. This CDR3 region has 17 residues.

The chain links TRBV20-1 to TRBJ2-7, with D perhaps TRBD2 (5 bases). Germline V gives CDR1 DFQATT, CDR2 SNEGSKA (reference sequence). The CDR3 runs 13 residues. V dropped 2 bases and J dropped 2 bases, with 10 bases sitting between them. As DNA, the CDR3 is TGCAGTGCTAGACTGACGGGGACCTACGAGCAGTACTTC. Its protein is CSARLTGTYEQYF.

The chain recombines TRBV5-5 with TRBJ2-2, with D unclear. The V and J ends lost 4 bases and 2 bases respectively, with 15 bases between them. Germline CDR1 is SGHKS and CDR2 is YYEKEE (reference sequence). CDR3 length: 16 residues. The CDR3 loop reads CASSPSVGYNTGELFF. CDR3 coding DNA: TGTGCCAGCAGCCCCTCGGTGGGGTACAACACCGGGGAGCTGTTTTTT.

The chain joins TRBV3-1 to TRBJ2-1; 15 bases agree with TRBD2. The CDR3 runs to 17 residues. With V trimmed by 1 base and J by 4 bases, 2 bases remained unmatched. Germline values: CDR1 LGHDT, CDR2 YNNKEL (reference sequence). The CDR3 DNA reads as TGTGCCAGCAGCCAAGGGGGACTAGCGGGAGGATACAATGAGCAGTTCTTC. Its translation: CASSQGGLAGGYNEQFF.